The TCR beta chain described here comes from a study of T cell changes during pregnancy in multiple sclerosis. The germline CDR1 and CDR2 sequences are LGHNA and YNFKEQ. Losses at the gene ends were 1 base for V and 6 bases for J; bases not matched to a gene: 9. This CDR3 is built from 15 residues. Sequencing was performed with immunoSEQ multiplex PCR; in TCRdb, only in-frame clones are kept and a portion is missing. The repertoire has around 26,000 clones, about nine tenths of them found once; the top ten carry around 0.59%. The TCR comes from a female donor in good health, enrolled as a control in a pregnancy study. This material consisted of CD4+ T cells from peripheral blood mononuclear cells, taken in the first trimester of pregnancy. The chain recombines TRBV4-2 with TRBJ2-7, with 7 bases identical to TRBD2. CDR3 coding DNA: TGTGCCAGCAGCCAAGGGGGAGGGCCCTTGGTCGAGCAGTACTTC. Translated, it gives CASSQGGGPLVEQYF.